This TCR beta chain was documented in a study of identifying expanded T cells in peripheral blood. This table comes from immunoSEQ multiplex PCR, and its TCRdb copy is limited to in-frame clones, with some not included. This table has about 78,000 clones, more than 75% appearing once. This clone was recorded only once. The CDR3 has 17 residues. J gave up 5 bases and V 6 bases, and 16 bases lay outside the gene matches. Germline V gene lookup returns CDR1 MNHEY and CDR2 SMNVEV (reference sequence). Sequencing was carried out using blood. This chain joins TRBV27 and TRBJ2-1, with 7 bases fitting TRBD2. This TCR came from a person aged 18-69 years in good health. The CDR3 nucleotides are TGTGCCAGCAGACGACTAGCCATACTTCTACAAGACAATGAGCAGTTCTTC. This translates into CASRRLAILLQDNEQFF.